These 18 T cell receptor beta chains share one sample of origin, sequenced in a study of blood T cells in healthy people across ages. A second PCR of about 7 to 12 cycles used a sample-barcoded 5' primer and a J-beta primer mix. TCRdb called the 5' RACE reads again in MiXCR, with one record for every CDR3 protein. This table holds 1.5 million to 2 million distinct CDR3 sequences, 40% to 55% found once. The source material was blood. The receptors were sampled from a woman in her forties in good health.

The V call is TRBV25-1, the J call TRBJ1-4; D possibly corresponds to TRBD1 (5 bases). Trimming took off 2 bases at V and 5 bases at J, with 12 bases between the two ends. CDR3 length: 15 residues. The V gene's germline CDR1 is MGHDK and CDR2 SYGVNS. The CDR3 is CASSEGAKGNEKLFF. The CDR3 DNA reads as TGTGCCAGCAGTGAAGGGGCAAAGGGCAATGAAAAACTGTTTTTT.

The J gene is TRBJ2-3, the V gene TRBV2; maybe TRBD1 (5 bases). The CDR3 runs to 16 residues. Germline values: CDR1 SNHLY, CDR2 FYNNEI. V shed 1 base and J shed 2 bases, with 13 bases lying between them. CDR3 sequence: CASSEVGQGYTDTQYF. CDR3 DNA: TGTGCCAGCAGTGAAGTGGGGCAGGGCTACACAGATACGCAGTATTTT.

This clonotype was seen a handful of times. The chain carries TRBV6-1 and TRBJ2-7; a possible D gene is TRBD2 (5 bases). V dropped 2 bases and J dropped 5 bases, with 10 bases sitting between them. The CDR3 spans 13 residues. Germline V gene sequence: CDR1 MNHNS, CDR2 SASEGT. Here the CDR3 DNA reads TGTGCCAGCAGTGAACGAGGGTTGCACGAGCAGTACTTC. It specifies CASSERGLHEQYF.

This clonotype was detected many times. The junction and the germline gene differ at one end; a read error may be behind it. The V and J genes are TRBV20-1 and TRBJ2-7; D uncertain. Germline lookup yields CDR1 DFQATT and CDR2 SNEGSKA (reference sequence). This CDR3 spans 11 amino acids. The CDR3 spells CSATGRYEQYF. The CDR3 coding sequence is TGCAGCGCTACGGGCCGCTACGAGCAGTACTTC.

The chain has TRBV4-3 and TRBJ2-3; the match to TRBD2 covers 10 bases. This CDR3 spans 16 amino acids. Germline V gene sequence: CDR1 LGHNA, CDR2 YSLEER. V lost 5 bases and J lost 6; bases outside the gene matches: 11. CDR3 DNA sequence: TGCGCCAGCAGCGGGCCAGCGGGGGGGTTAAGGGATACGCAGTATTTT. This encodes CASSGPAGGLRDTQYF.

This clonotype was seen a handful of times. This chain connects TRBV9 to TRBJ2-3; 8 bases are a match to TRBD1. Germline CDR1 reads SGDLS; CDR2 reads YYNGEE. The CDR3 is 15 residues long. Germline trimming cut 0 bases from V and 3 bases from J; bases unmatched to any gene: 3. The CDR3 region is CASSVVGQGTDTQYF. The CDR3 nucleotides are TGTGCCAGCAGCGTAGTAGGACAGGGTACAGATACGCAGTATTTT.

This clonotype was found once. V and J are TRBV7-8 and TRBJ1-5, with 8 positions matching TRBD1. V lost 5 bases, J lost 3 bases, and 12 bases stayed unmatched. The V gene's germline CDR1 is SGHVS and CDR2 FQNEAQ. CDR3 length equals 17 residues. The CDR3 nucleotides read TGTGCCAGCAGCCCCTTGTGGACAGGGAATTACAATCAGCCCCAGCATTTT. Translation gives CASSPLWTGNYNQPQHF.

This chain uses TRBV27 with TRBJ2-1; 8 positions agree with TRBD1. The CDR3 extends over 16 amino acids. Germline CDR1 and CDR2: MNHEY and SMNVEV (reference sequence). After removal of 6 bases from V and 1 base from J, the junction contained 8 bases not matched to a gene. Here the CDR3 reads CASSGGTGLSYNEQFF. DNA of the CDR3: TGTGCCAGCAGCGGCGGGACAGGCCTATCCTACAATGAGCAGTTCTTC.

The rearrangement uses TRBV29-1 and TRBJ2-3, with TRBD1 matching 11 bases. The CDR3 runs 15 residues. With 7 bases clipped from V and 6 bases from J, the junction kept 12 bases outside the gene matches. Germline lookup yields CDR1 SQVTM and CDR2 ANQGSEA. This CDR3 is CSARTGGLGVDTQYF. CDR3 DNA: TGCAGCGCTCGGACAGGGGGCCTCGGGGTCGATACGCAGTATTTT.

The gene calls are TRBV5-1 and TRBJ1-5; 9 bases fit TRBD1. Losses at the gene ends were 4 bases for V and 2 bases for J; bases not matched to a gene: 10. This CDR3 is 17 amino acids long. In germline, CDR1 is SGHRS, CDR2 YFSETQ. CDR3 DNA sequence: TGCGCCAGCAGCCCAGGGACAGGGCCGAGGGGCAATCAGCCCCAGCATTTT. It encodes CASSPGTGPRGNQPQHF.

V and J are TRBV4-1 and TRBJ1-1; D gene unclear. The CDR3 is 14 amino acids. Germline-derived CDR1 and CDR2 are MGHRA and YSYEKL. V lost 2 bases and J 1 base, leaving 8 bases between the germline ends. The CDR3 DNA sequence: TGCGCCAGCAGCCAATCATTGGGGAACACTGAAGCTTTCTTT. Encoded protein: CASSQSLGNTEAFF.

The chain recombines TRBV12-3 or TRBV12-4 with TRBJ2-7, with D possibly being TRBD2 (6 bases). This CDR3 spans 13 amino acids. V lost 2 bases and J 5 bases, leaving 10 bases between the germline ends. For the CDR3, the DNA is TGTGCCAGCAGTTTAATGGCTAGCGACGAGCAGTACTTC. Its protein is CASSLMASDEQYF.

The CDR3 loop is CASSPGPPEAFF. CDR3 coding DNA: TGTGCCAGCAGTCCCGGGCCACCGGAAGCTTTCTTT. The rearrangement links TRBV6-1 to TRBJ1-1; no clear D gene. The V end lost 5 bases, the J end lost 8 bases, and 12 bases lay between the germline ends. This CDR3 spans 12 amino acids. Germline V gene lookup returns CDR1 MNHNS and CDR2 SASEGT.

This sequence joins TRBV20-1 and TRBJ2-1; 8 bases map to TRBD2. Germline CDR1 reads DFQATT; CDR2 reads SNEGSKA (reference sequence). The CDR3 totals 15 residues. With V trimmed by 0 bases and J by 13 bases, 14 bases remained unmatched. CDR3 sequence (DNA): TGCAGTGCTAGAGATTGGGGTCGAGCGGGGGCGATTCAGTTCTTC. This encodes CSARDWGRAGAIQFF.

The J gene is TRBJ2-6, the V gene TRBV7-2, with D perhaps given as TRBD1 or TRBD2 (5 bases each). The germline V and J ends were trimmed by 1 base and 1 base, with 11 bases remaining between them. Germline loops: CDR1 SGHTA, CDR2 FQGNSA. The CDR3 is made up of 17 amino acids. The CDR3 spells CASSLVVWGSGANVLTF. As DNA, the CDR3 is TGTGCCAGCAGCTTAGTTGTTTGGGGGTCTGGGGCCAACGTCCTGACTTTC.

Worth noting for this clonotype: This sequence may be a read error, since a much larger clone differs from it by one base. This sequence joins TRBV24-1 and TRBJ1-2; D is undetermined. Germline V CDR1 and CDR2: KGHDR, SFDVKD. CDR3 length equals 14 residues. V shed 5 bases and J shed 8 bases, with 17 bases lying between them. The CDR3 is CATSGSTLTGGYTF. The CDR3, as DNA: TGTGCCACCAGTGGCTCGACTCTCACTGGGGGCTACACCTTC.

The chain carries TRBV6-2 or TRBV6-3 and TRBJ2-1; 8 bases line up with TRBD1. The ends lost 7 bases at V and 2 bases at J; junction bases unmatched: 7. The CDR3 is made up of 15 amino acids. Per germline, CDR1 MNHEY and CDR2 SVGEGT. CDR3 protein: CASKEDRAPYNEQFF. The DNA for the CDR3 is TGTGCCAGCAAAGAGGACAGGGCGCCCTACAATGAGCAGTTCTTC.

The chain is built from TRBV29-1 and TRBJ2-3, with unresolved D. The CDR3 has 16 amino acids. V lost 0 bases and J 0 bases, leaving 13 bases between the germline ends. Germline loops: CDR1 SQVTM, CDR2 ANQGSEA. The CDR3 DNA reads TGCAGCGTTGAAGATCTAAGGGTCGGAAGCACAGATACGCAGTATTTT. It yields the protein CSVEDLRVGSTDTQYF.